The 23 T cell receptor beta chains reported below all come from one sample, sequenced in a study of Ad26.COV2.S vaccination and SARS-CoV-2 variants. The repertoire was sequenced with immunoSEQ multiplex PCR; TCRdb's copy has only in-frame clones and lacks some. The table includes 40,000 to 55,000 clones, around 83% detected once. Sequences were derived from peripheral blood, sampled after recovery from COVID-19. Receptor source: a human donor who had recovered from COVID-19.

The gene calls are TRBV7-9 and TRBJ1-4; D gene ambiguous. The germline V gene encodes CDR1 SEHNR and CDR2 FQNEAQ (reference sequence). CDR3 length equals 15 residues. V was shortened by 1 base and J by 7 bases, with 13 bases between the two germline ends. The CDR3 DNA reads TGTGCCAGCAGCTTAGGGCAAGGGAATCGTGAAAAACTGTTTTTT. Translation: CASSLGQGNREKLFF.

This clone was recorded only once. V is TRBV5-4 and J is TRBJ1-2; weak D call: TRBD1 (5 bases). Deletions cut 2 bases from V and 5 bases from J, with 16 bases between. The CDR3 extends over 15 amino acids. Germline V gene data show CDR1 as SGHNT and CDR2 as YYREEE (reference sequence). DNA for the CDR3: TGTGCCAGCAGCTTCTTCTCCAGGGAGGCTTATGGCTACACCTTC. It encodes CASSFFSREAYGYTF.

The gene calls are TRBV19 and TRBJ2-2, with TRBD1 identical over 7 bases. The CDR3 runs 14 residues. Germline V gives CDR1 LNHDA, CDR2 SQIVND (reference sequence). J was trimmed by 0 bases and V by 6 bases; bases with no gene match: 1. CDR3 bases: TGTGCCAGTAGAGACAGGGCGAACACCGGGGAGCTGTTTTTT. Its translation is CASRDRANTGELFF.

V and J are TRBV9 and TRBJ1-3, with D possibly TRBD1 on 5 matching bases. The germline V gene encodes CDR1 SGDLS and CDR2 YYNGEE. This CDR3 has 13 amino acids. Deletions cut 6 bases from V and 6 bases from J, with 13 bases between. CDR3 sequence reads: CASNQGGENTIYF. The DNA of the CDR3 is TGTGCCAGCAATCAGGGTGGGGAAAACACCATATATTTT.

The gene calls are TRBV10-3 and TRBJ2-5; tentatively, D is TRBD1 or TRBD2 (6 bases each). V was trimmed by 9 bases and J by 5 bases, leaving 19 bases between them. CDR3 length: 14 residues. From germline, CDR1 is ENHRY and CDR2 SYGVKD. The CDR3: CAIAPGGAGETQYF. The CDR3 DNA reads TGTGCCATAGCCCCCGGGGGCGCAGGGGAGACCCAGTACTTC.

The V gene is TRBV4-1, the J gene TRBJ1-3; 7 bases map to TRBD1. Trimming cost V 0 bases and J 3 bases; bases outside gene matches: 11. The CDR3 spans 18 residues. Germline CDR1 reads MGHRA; CDR2 reads YSYEKL. In nucleotides, the CDR3 is TGCGCCAGCAGCCAAGAGCCCCCGACAGGGATGGGTGGAAACACCATATATTTT. It translates to CASSQEPPTGMGGNTIYF.

The J gene is TRBJ1-1, the V gene TRBV6-4, with TRBD1 matching over 9 bases. The CDR3 loop spans 14 amino acids. The V and J ends lost 6 bases and 1 base, in that order; junction bases with no gene match: 3. Germline CDR1 and CDR2: MRHNA and SNTAGT. CDR3 nucleotides: TGTGCCAGCAGCGCGACAGGGGGGAACACTGAAGCTTTCTTT. Its translation: CASSATGGNTEAFF.

The chain carries TRBV29-1 and TRBJ1-1; TRBD1 might be the D (6 bases). The V and J ends lost 7 bases and 7 bases respectively, with 19 bases between them. This CDR3 region has 13 residues. Germline loops: CDR1 SQVTM, CDR2 ANQGSEA. The CDR3 region has the DNA TGCAGCGGAGGCCCGGGACACGCCATTGAAGCTTTCTTT. Protein product: CSGGPGHAIEAFF.

The sample holds one count of this clone. The chain employs TRBV5-1 and TRBJ2-5, with a tentative D call TRBD1 (6 bases). Germline CDR1 reads SGHRS; CDR2 reads YFSETQ. V was trimmed by 4 bases and J by 5 bases, leaving 18 bases between them. The CDR3 totals 15 residues. CDR3 in amino acids: CASSQYRERWETQYF. In DNA, the CDR3 is TGCGCCAGCAGCCAATACAGGGAGCGTTGGGAGACCCAGTACTTC.

V and J are TRBV6-5 and TRBJ2-5, with 14 bases aligning to TRBD2. Germline lookup yields CDR1 MNHEY and CDR2 SVGAGI. The CDR3 is 14 residues long. V gave up 8 bases and J gave up 8 bases; unmatched junction bases: 7. CDR3 loop: CASSPTSGGATQYF. For the CDR3, the DNA is TGTGCCAGCTCCCCGACTAGCGGGGGGGCTACCCAGTACTTC.

The rearrangement joins TRBV4-1 to TRBJ1-5; D perhaps matches TRBD1 (6 bases). The CDR3 contains 17 residues. The V gene's germline CDR1 is MGHRA and CDR2 YSYEKL. Deletions cut 1 base from V and 4 bases from J, with 17 bases between. DNA for the CDR3: TGCGCCAGCAGCCAAGCTTTTGAACAGGGATTTAATCAGCCCCAGCATTTT. This translates into CASSQAFEQGFNQPQHF.

The J gene is TRBJ2-2, the V gene TRBV30; no clear D. The germline V gene encodes CDR1 GTSNPN and CDR2 SVGIG (reference sequence). The CDR3 runs 13 residues. The germline V and J ends were trimmed by 2 bases and 3 bases, with 7 bases remaining between them. The CDR3 DNA is TGTGCCTGGAGTATAGGCCACACCGGGGAGCTGTTTTTT. The encoded protein is CAWSIGHTGELFF.

The chain couples TRBV5-1 to TRBJ2-7; D might be TRBD2 (6 bases). The ends were cut back, 0 bases at V and 7 bases at J, with 17 bases in the middle. Germline assignment: CDR1 SGHRS and CDR2 YFSETQ. This CDR3 region has 15 residues. For the CDR3, the DNA is TGCGCCAGCAGCTTGGCGCCAGCGGAGGCGGGGGAGCAGTACGTC. It yields the protein CASSLAPAEAGEQYV.

The genes are TRBV7-2 and TRBJ1-5; weak D call: TRBD1 (5 bases). CDR1 and CDR2 from the germline V gene are SGHTA and FQGNSA. This CDR3 comprises 13 residues. The ends were cut back, 7 bases at V and 3 bases at J, with 10 bases in the middle. CDR3 protein: CASTGQINQPQHF. The CDR3 DNA reads TGTGCCAGCACGGGGCAGATCAATCAGCCCCAGCATTTT.

The gene calls are TRBV20-1 and TRBJ2-7; weak D call: TRBD2 (6 bases). V was pared by 6 bases and J by 1 base, with 7 bases between. The CDR3 contains 11 residues. Per germline, CDR1 DFQATT and CDR2 SNEGSKA (reference sequence). CDR3 loop: CSAGGSYEQYF. CDR3 DNA sequence: TGCAGTGCGGGGGGTTCCTACGAGCAGTACTTC.

The rearrangement uses TRBV5-1 and TRBJ1-4; D is undetermined. V lost 5 bases and J lost 4, with 12 bases in between. Germline V gene data show CDR1 as SGHRS and CDR2 as YFSETQ. There are 14 residues in the CDR3. CDR3 sequence: CASRKQSLNEKLFF. In nucleotides, the CDR3 is TGCGCCAGCAGAAAGCAGAGCCTTAATGAAAAACTGTTTTTT.

The genes are TRBV24-1 and TRBJ2-1, with 7 bases lining up with TRBD2. The CDR3 contains 16 residues. V lost 2 bases and J lost 1; bases outside the gene matches: 4. CDR1 and CDR2 (germline): KGHDR, SFDVKD. The CDR3: CATSDSGTMSYNEQFF. The CDR3 DNA reads TGTGCCACCAGTGATTCCGGGACTATGTCCTACAATGAGCAGTTCTTC.

This clone occurred once. This chain uses TRBV10-3 with TRBJ2-2; 9 positions agree with TRBD1. There are 14 residues in the CDR3. Germline V gives CDR1 ENHRY, CDR2 SYGVKD. V lost 8 bases, J lost 6 bases, and 7 bases stayed unmatched. DNA of the CDR3: TGTGCCATCGGTCCCGGGACAGGGCCCGGGGAGCTGTTTTTT. It translates to CAIGPGTGPGELFF.

The genes are TRBV21-1 and TRBJ2-3. TRBV21-1 is described as a pseudogene. CDR3 length: 17 residues. This chain's CDR3 is CASIAGTSDWLNIAQYF. The CDR3 nucleotides are TGTGCCAGCATTGCCGGGACCTCGGACTGGCTTAATATAGCGCAGTATTTT.

J is TRBJ2-7 and V is TRBV10-2, with D possibly TRBD1 on 5 matching bases. The CDR3 consists of 18 residues. With 2 bases removed from V and 4 bases from J, the gap between germline ends came to 24 bases. Germline CDR1 is WSHSY and CDR2 is SAAADI. DNA for the CDR3: TGCGCCAGCAGTGAGGGAGAACGGGCAGGCGGCAAGGGGTACGAGCAGTACTTC. It specifies CASSEGERAGGKGYEQYF.

V gene TRBV18 combines with J gene TRBJ1-6; D call uncertain. The germline CDR1 and CDR2 sequences are KGHSH and LQKENI. The CDR3 is 14 residues long. V was shortened by 0 bases and J by 6 bases, with 6 bases between the two germline ends. CDR3 DNA: TGTGCCAGCTCACCACCGGGTAGTAATTCACCCCTCCACTTT. This gives the protein CASSPPGSNSPLHF.

The V and J genes are TRBV9 and TRBJ1-1, with TRBD1 as a possible D gene (6 bases). CDR3 length: 13 amino acids. Germline-derived CDR1 and CDR2 are SGDLS and YYNGEE. The V and J ends lost 3 bases and 11 bases respectively, with 17 bases between them. The CDR3 DNA sequence: TGTGCCAGCAGCGACCGGGACATGGGCTGGGCTTTCTTT. It encodes CASSDRDMGWAFF.

The rearrangement joins TRBV2 to TRBJ1-3; a weak D match, TRBD1 (6 bases). Per germline, CDR1 SNHLY and CDR2 FYNNEI. V was clipped by 6 bases and J by 1 base, with 13 bases between them. This CDR3 comprises 15 residues. CDR3 nucleotides: TGTGCCAGCAGATCAGGGGATCGGTCTGGAAACACCATATATTTT. Translating it yields CASRSGDRSGNTIYF.